This TCR beta chain is drawn from a study of blood T cell repertoires in COVID-19. Germline values: CDR1 KGHSH, CDR2 LQKENI. CDR3 length equals 15 residues. Trimming removed 1 base at V and 2 bases at J, with 11 bases between. The data were produced by immunoSEQ multiplex PCR, yet TCRdb's version contains in-frame clones alone and is incomplete. The table lists about 150,000 clones, around 90% of them singletons. The chain is built from TRBV18 and TRBJ1-1; maybe TRBD1 (5 bases). This sequence originates from a man between 18 and 35 years old with COVID-19, enrolled during active disease. Specimen: peripheral blood. This chain's CDR3 is CASSPLGRVNTEAFF. Here the CDR3 DNA reads TGTGCCAGCTCACCACTGGGCAGGGTCAACACTGAAGCTTTCTTT.